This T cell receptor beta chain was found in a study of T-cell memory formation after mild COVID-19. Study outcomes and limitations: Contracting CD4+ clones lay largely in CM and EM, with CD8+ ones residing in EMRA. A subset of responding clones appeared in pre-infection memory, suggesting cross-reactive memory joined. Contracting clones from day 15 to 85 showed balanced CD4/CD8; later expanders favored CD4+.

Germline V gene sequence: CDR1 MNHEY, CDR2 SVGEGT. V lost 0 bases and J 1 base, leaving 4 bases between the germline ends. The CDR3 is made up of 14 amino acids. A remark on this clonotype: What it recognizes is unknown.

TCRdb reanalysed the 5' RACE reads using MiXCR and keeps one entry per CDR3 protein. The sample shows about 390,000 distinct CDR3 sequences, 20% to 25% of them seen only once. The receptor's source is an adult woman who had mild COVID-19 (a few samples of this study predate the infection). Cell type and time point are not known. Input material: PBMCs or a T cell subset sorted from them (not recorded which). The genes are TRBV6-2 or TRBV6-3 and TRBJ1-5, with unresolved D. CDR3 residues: CASSYSNSNQPQHF. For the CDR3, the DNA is TGTGCCAGCAGTTACTCGAACAGCAATCAGCCCCAGCATTTT.